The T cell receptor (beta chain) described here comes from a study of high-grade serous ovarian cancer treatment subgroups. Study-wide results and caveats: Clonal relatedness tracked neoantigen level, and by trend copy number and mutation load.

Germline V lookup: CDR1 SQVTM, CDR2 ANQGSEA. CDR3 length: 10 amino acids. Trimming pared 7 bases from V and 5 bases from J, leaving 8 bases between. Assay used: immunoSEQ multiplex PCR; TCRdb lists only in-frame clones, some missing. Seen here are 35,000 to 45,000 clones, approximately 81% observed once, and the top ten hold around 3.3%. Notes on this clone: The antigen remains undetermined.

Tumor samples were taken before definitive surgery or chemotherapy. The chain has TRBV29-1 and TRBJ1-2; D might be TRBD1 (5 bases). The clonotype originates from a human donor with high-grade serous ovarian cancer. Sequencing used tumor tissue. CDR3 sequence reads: CSGGDYGYTF. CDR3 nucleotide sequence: TGCAGCGGGGGGGATTATGGCTACACCTTC. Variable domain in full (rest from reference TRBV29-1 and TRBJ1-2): SAVISQKPSRDICQRGTSLTIQCQVDSQVTMMFWYRQQPGQSLTLIATANQGSEATYESGFVIDKFPISRPNLTFSTLTVSNMSPEDSSIYLCSGGDYGYTFGSGTRLTVV.